One and the same sample provided the 28 T cell receptor beta chains below, sequenced in a study of blood T cell repertoires in COVID-19. Only in-frame clones appear in the TCRdb table, and some are missing; sequencing was by immunoSEQ multiplex PCR. In the table there are about 98,000 clones, around 81% of which are singletons. Sequencing was done on a sample of peripheral blood. These receptors were taken from a man in his 60s with acute or convalescent COVID-19.

This clone came up once. The chain combines TRBV3-1 (or the pseudogene TRBV3-2) with TRBJ2-2; tentative D call: TRBD2 (6 bases). Germline CDR1 reads LGHDT; CDR2 reads YNNKEL (reference sequence). V gave up 7 bases and J gave up 5 bases, with 14 bases separating them. The CDR3 runs 14 residues. CDR3: CASTPEGWTGELFF. The CDR3 nucleotides are TGTGCCAGCACCCCGGAGGGGTGGACCGGGGAGCTGTTTTTT.

This clone was seen once. The J gene is TRBJ2-3, the V gene TRBV27, with 8 bases fitting TRBD2. CDR1 MNHEY and CDR2 SMNVEV come from the germline V gene (reference sequence). V was clipped by 1 base and J by 6 bases; unmatched bases: 0. This CDR3 is 13 amino acids long. CDR3 sequence: CASSLLAGDTQYF. DNA for the CDR3: TGTGCCAGCAGTTTATTAGCGGGGGATACGCAGTATTTT.

The chain has TRBV9 and TRBJ2-5, with 9 bases lining up with TRBD1. The J segment lost 5 bases and the V segment lost 3 bases, leaving 8 bases of the junction unmatched. The CDR3 sequence is 15 residues long. Germline loops: CDR1 SGDLS, CDR2 YYNGEE. This CDR3 reads CASSDWTGEDETQYF. The CDR3 bases are TGTGCCAGCAGCGACTGGACAGGGGAGGATGAGACCCAGTACTTC. Supplemented by reference TRBV9 and TRBJ2-5, the full variable domain reads DSGVTQTPKHLITATGQRVTLRCSPRSGDLSVYWYQQSLDQGLQFLIQYYNGEERAKGNILERFSAQQFPDLHSELNLSSLELGDSALYFCASSDWTGEDETQYFGPGTRLLVL.

The rearrangement uses TRBV12-3 or TRBV12-4 and TRBJ2-3; D possibly corresponds to TRBD1 (6 bases). The CDR3 loop spans 13 amino acids. Trimming pared 6 bases from V and 2 bases from J, leaving 9 bases between. The CDR3 nucleotides are TGTGCCAGCAGGCGGACAGTCACAGATACGCAGTATTTT. This codes for CASRRTVTDTQYF.

The gene calls are TRBV3-1 (or the pseudogene TRBV3-2) and TRBJ2-1; 8 nucleotides line up with TRBD2. This CDR3 has 15 amino acids. Trimming removed 4 bases from V and 7 bases from J; junction bases left unmatched: 9. Germline V gene data show CDR1 as LGHDT and CDR2 as YNNKEL (reference sequence). The CDR3 DNA reads as TGTGCCAGCAGCCGAAAAGCGGGGGTTCCTAATGAGCAGTTCTTC. It translates to CASSRKAGVPNEQFF.

The chain employs TRBV29-1 and TRBJ1-1, with TRBD1 matching 8 bases. The CDR3 totals 14 residues. With 2 bases clipped from V and 4 bases from J, the junction kept 6 bases outside the gene matches. Germline CDR1 SQVTM, CDR2 ANQGSEA. The CDR3 here is CSVEFGTGGTEAFF. CDR3 bases: TGCAGCGTTGAATTTGGGACAGGTGGCACTGAAGCTTTCTTT.

The gene calls are TRBV18 and TRBJ1-5; D is uncertain. Trimming took 4 bases from V and 1 from J, leaving 14 bases between them. CDR1 and CDR2 (germline): KGHSH, LQKENI. The CDR3 spans 16 residues. This CDR3 reads CASSLKTGGSNQPQHF. The CDR3 nucleotides read TGTGCCAGCTCACTTAAAACGGGAGGGAGCAATCAGCCCCAGCATTTT. The whole variable domain, remainder taken from reference TRBV18 and TRBJ1-5, is NAGVMQNPRHLVRRRGQEARLRCSPMKGHSHVYWYRQLPEEGLKFMVYLQKENIIDESGMPKERFSAEFPKEGPSILRIQQVVRGDSAAYFCASSLKTGGSNQPQHFGDGTRLSIL.

V gene TRBV28 combines with J gene TRBJ1-5, with D hard to call. CDR1 is MDHEN and CDR2 is SYDVKM in the germline V gene. CDR3 size: 15 residues. V shed 6 bases and J shed 2 bases, with 14 bases lying between them. The CDR3 region is CASRQYVVGNQPQHF. Written as DNA, the CDR3 is TGTGCCAGCAGACAATATGTCGTGGGCAATCAGCCCCAGCATTTT.

The chain uses TRBV6-5 and TRBJ2-1; maybe TRBD2 (5 bases). V shed 6 bases and J shed 5 bases, with 14 bases lying between them. Germline V lookup: CDR1 MNHEY, CDR2 SVGAGI. This CDR3 spans 14 amino acids. The CDR3 DNA reads as TGTGCCAGCAGCCGCGGACTGCGGGACAATGAGCAGTTCTTC. As protein: CASSRGLRDNEQFF.

The V gene is TRBV25-1, the J gene TRBJ2-1; 7 bases align to TRBD2. After removal of 3 bases from V and 2 bases from J, the junction contained 1 base not matched to a gene. Germline CDR1 MGHDK, CDR2 SYGVNS. CDR3 length: 14 residues. The CDR3 is CASSEAGAYNEQFF. CDR3 bases: TGTGCCAGCAGTGAGGCGGGAGCCTACAATGAGCAGTTCTTC.

V is TRBV14 and J is TRBJ2-5, with D possibly being TRBD1 (5 bases). The CDR3 has 14 residues. V was clipped by 0 bases and J by 6 bases, with 11 bases between them. Germline CDR1 and CDR2: SGHDN and FVKESK. The DNA for the CDR3 is TGTGCCAGCAGCCAAGAGGGGCCCTCGCAGACCCAGTACTTC. Its translation is CASSQEGPSQTQYF.

This clone was picked up a small number of times. The chain employs TRBV5-5 and TRBJ1-4; TRBD1 aligns across 7 bases. The junction had 4 bases not matched to a gene; V was cut back by 0 bases and J by 8 bases. The CDR3 extends over 14 amino acids. Germline V gene lookup returns CDR1 SGHKS and CDR2 YYEKEE (reference sequence). The CDR3 loop reads CASSLGQGWEKLFF. CDR3 coding DNA: TGTGCCAGCAGCTTGGGACAGGGTTGGGAAAAACTGTTTTTT. The full variable domain, rest sourced from reference TRBV5-5 and TRBJ1-4, is DAGVTQSPTHLIKTRGQQVTLRCSPISGHKSVSWYQQVLGQGPQFIFQYYEKEERGRGNFPDRFSARQFPNYSSELNVNALLLGDSALYLCASSLGQGWEKLFFGSGTQLSVL.

The chain employs TRBV7-9 and TRBJ1-3, with D possibly being TRBD1 (5 bases). Per germline, CDR1 SEHNR and CDR2 FQNEAQ (reference sequence). Trimming cost V 0 bases and J 2 bases, with 8 bases left between them. The CDR3 covers 15 residues. CDR3 protein: CASSLADTPGNTIYF. CDR3 in DNA: TGTGCCAGCAGCTTAGCGGACACCCCTGGAAACACCATATATTTT.

This clone was counted between two and nine times. The chain carries TRBV12-3 or TRBV12-4 and TRBJ2-3; D remains unclear. This CDR3 region has 13 residues. The V gene lost 6 bases and the J gene lost 2 bases, with 9 bases spanning the gap. CDR3 in DNA: TGTGCCAGCAGACCCGCGGACACAGATACGCAGTATTTT. This encodes CASRPADTDTQYF.

This clone has just a few counts. The J gene is TRBJ2-7, the V gene TRBV5-1, with 12 nucleotides matching TRBD2. The CDR3 is made up of 15 amino acids. Per germline, CDR1 SGHRS and CDR2 YFSETQ. Unmatched junction bases numbered 8, after V lost 4 bases and J lost 6 bases. CDR3 sequence: CASSPGLAGSLEQYF. The CDR3 DNA reads TGCGCCAGCAGCCCCGGACTAGCGGGGTCCCTCGAGCAGTACTTC.

The V call is TRBV19, the J call TRBJ2-1; TRBD1 might be the D (6 bases). The ends were cut back, 8 bases at V and 7 bases at J, with 24 bases in the middle. The CDR3 extends over 16 amino acids. Germline CDR1 reads LNHDA; CDR2 reads SQIVND (reference sequence). The CDR3 DNA reads as TGTGCCAGTGGGGGCGATTTAGCCCTCTGGCGGAATGAGCAGTTCTTC. This codes for CASGGDLALWRNEQFF.

The chain links TRBV15 to TRBJ1-1; D is unclear. CDR3 length equals 15 residues. CDR1 is LNHNV, CDR2 YYDKDF, per germline (reference sequence). Trimming took 0 bases from V and 4 from J, leaving 12 bases between them. The CDR3 reads CATSREYAEPTEAFF. In nucleotides, the CDR3 is TGTGCCACCAGCAGAGAATATGCGGAACCCACTGAAGCTTTCTTT.

The chain employs TRBV3-1 (or the pseudogene TRBV3-2) and TRBJ2-3; 8 bases align to TRBD1. The CDR3 consists of 13 residues. V lost 4 bases, J lost 8 bases, and 5 bases stayed unmatched. CDR1 and CDR2 from the germline V gene are LGHDT and YNNKEL (reference sequence). The CDR3 nucleotides are TGTGCCAGCAGCCGATTACAGGGGGTTACGCAGTATTTT. It codes for CASSRLQGVTQYF.

This clone turned up a few times. The genes are TRBV28 and TRBJ1-2, with D perhaps TRBD1 (6 bases). The V end was cut by 4 bases, the J end by 3 bases, with 15 bases between. Per the germline V gene, CDR1 is MDHEN and CDR2 is SYDVKM. This CDR3 is built from 15 residues. Here the CDR3 reads CASSSPQGPHYGYTF. The CDR3, as DNA: TGTGCCAGCAGTTCGCCCCAGGGGCCTCACTATGGCTACACCTTC.

The rearrangement uses TRBV5-1 and TRBJ2-1; 11 positions agree with TRBD1. The CDR3 loop spans 16 amino acids. CDR1 and CDR2 (germline): SGHRS, YFSETQ. J was trimmed by 8 bases and V by 3 bases; bases with no gene match: 10. The CDR3: CASSSTGTGGIDEQFF. CDR3 in DNA: TGCGCCAGCAGCTCTACCGGGACAGGGGGGATCGATGAGCAGTTCTTC.

The chain carries TRBV9 and TRBJ1-2; D is perhaps TRBD1 (6 bases). V was clipped by 4 bases and J by 6 bases, with 19 bases between them. The length of the CDR3 is 15 residues. Germline V gene lookup returns CDR1 SGDLS and CDR2 YYNGEE. The CDR3 here is CASSYKAGDRDGYTF. The CDR3 nucleotides read TGTGCCAGCAGCTACAAGGCAGGGGATAGGGATGGCTACACCTTC.

This clone was counted a single time. The V and J genes are TRBV30 and TRBJ1-2; maybe TRBD1 (5 bases). The CDR3 covers 14 residues. With 4 bases removed from V and 0 bases from J, the gap between germline ends came to 12 bases. The germline gives CDR1 GTSNPN, CDR2 SVGIG (reference sequence). CDR3 in DNA: TGTGCCTGGAACCGGCAGGGCACTAACTATGGCTACACCTTC. The encoded protein is CAWNRQGTNYGYTF. Full variable domain (missing parts from reference TRBV30 and TRBJ1-2): SQTIHQWPATLVQPVGSPLSLECTVEGTSNPNLYWYRQAAGRGLQLLFYSVGIGQISSEVPQNLSASRPQDRQFILSSKKLLLSDSGFYLCAWNRQGTNYGYTFGSGTRLTVV.

The chain carries TRBV25-1 and TRBJ2-7, with 8 bases lining up with TRBD1. Germline CDR1 is MGHDK and CDR2 is SYGVNS. The CDR3 runs to 15 residues. V lost 7 bases, J lost 6 bases, and 14 bases stayed unmatched. The CDR3 loop is CASIKGGQGKGEQYF. CDR3 nucleotides: TGTGCCAGCATTAAGGGAGGACAGGGTAAAGGCGAGCAGTACTTC.

The J gene is TRBJ1-5, the V gene TRBV19; D gene ambiguous. The germline V gene encodes CDR1 LNHDA and CDR2 SQIVND (reference sequence). V was clipped by 3 bases and J by 4 bases, with 10 bases between them. The CDR3 totals 14 residues. The CDR3 DNA sequence: TGTGCCAGTAGTATTCCCAGATCTAATCAGCCCCAGCATTTT. Its protein product is CASSIPRSNQPQHF.

This chain links TRBV2 with TRBJ2-7; tentatively, D is TRBD1 (7 bases). The CDR3 is 15 amino acids. Germline CDR1 and CDR2: SNHLY and FYNNEI. Trimming removed 6 bases at V and 2 bases at J, with 17 bases between. CDR3 sequence (DNA): TGTGCCAGCAGCGGAGACAGGGAGGAGGCCTACGAGCAGTACTTC. Translating gives CASSGDREEAYEQYF. The variable domain in full, completed from reference TRBV2 and TRBJ2-7, reads EPEVTQTPSHQVTQMGQEVILRCVPISNHLYFYWYRQILGQKVEFLVSFYNNEISEKSEIFDDQFSVERPDGSNFTLKIRSTKLEDSAMYFCASSGDREEAYEQYFGPGTRLTVT.

The count of this clone is one. The gene calls are TRBV27 and TRBJ2-3, with D perhaps matching TRBD1 (7 bases). Per germline, CDR1 MNHEY and CDR2 SMNVEV (reference sequence). Trimming took 3 bases from V and 13 from J, leaving 20 bases between them. The CDR3 extends over 14 amino acids. The CDR3 is CASSFWTGGTLKYF. CDR3 coding DNA: TGTGCCAGCAGTTTTTGGACAGGCGGGACTCTCAAGTATTTT.

This sequence joins TRBV3-1 (or the pseudogene TRBV3-2) and TRBJ1-1; weak D call: TRBD1 (5 bases). CDR1 and CDR2 (germline): LGHDT, YNNKEL (reference sequence). The V and J ends lost 6 bases and 4 bases respectively, with 15 bases between them. The CDR3 covers 14 residues. CDR3: CASSRSGGVTEAFF. The CDR3 region has the DNA TGTGCCAGCAGTCGTAGCGGGGGGGTCACTGAAGCTTTCTTT.

This clone was seen only a few times. V and J are TRBV19 and TRBJ2-7, with 10 bases aligning to TRBD2. The CDR3 is made up of 15 amino acids. Trimming took 2 bases from V and 1 from J; bases not matched to a gene: 2. CDR1 LNHDA and CDR2 SQIVND come from the germline V gene (reference sequence). CDR3 sequence reads: CASSILAGDSYEQYF. CDR3 DNA: TGTGCCAGTAGTATACTAGCGGGGGATTCCTACGAGCAGTACTTC.